This passage covers 5 T cell receptor beta chains from one sample sequenced in a study of CD8 T cells in ankylosing spondylitis. Study-level points and caveats: It appeared that ankylosing spondylitis blood was characterized by a TCR beta motif of roughly 8 highly homologous variants.

TCRdb used MiXCR to reprocess the 5' RACE reads, holding one entry per CDR3 protein. This table holds fewer than 550,000 distinct CDR3 sequences, roughly 5.3% found once. No antigen has been identified for these receptors. What was sequenced was blood, either unsorted or a sorted T cell fraction (not recorded which). The receptors were sampled from a male donor with ankylosing spondylitis.

This clonotype was seen at least ten times. The rearrangement joins TRBV11-2 to TRBJ2-4, with 9 bases fitting TRBD2. The CDR3 runs 15 residues. Germline CDR1 SGHAT, CDR2 FQNNGV. J was trimmed by 4 bases and V by 5 bases; bases with no gene match: 6. The CDR3 here is CASSRGLANKNIQYF. In DNA, the CDR3 is TGTGCCAGCAGCCGGGGACTAGCAAATAAAAACATTCAGTACTTC.

The CDR3: CASSGPGTGDEQYF. The DNA of the CDR3 is TGTGCCAGCAGCGGCCCGGGGACGGGTGACGAGCAGTACTTC. The chain uses TRBV7-9 and TRBJ2-7; perhaps D is TRBD1 or TRBD2 (5 bases each). V was clipped by 5 bases and J by 5 bases, with 16 bases between them. The CDR3 covers 14 residues. Germline V lookup: CDR1 SEHNR, CDR2 FQNEAQ (reference sequence).

This clonotype was picked up many times. The J gene is TRBJ1-5, the V gene TRBV7-2; perhaps TRBD1 as D (5 bases). The CDR3 runs 14 residues. V was pared by 5 bases and J by 3 bases, with 11 bases between. From germline, CDR1 is SGHTA and CDR2 FQGNSA. CDR3 amino acids: CASSQGTPNQPQHF. Written as DNA, the CDR3 is TGTGCCAGCAGCCAGGGAACACCCAATCAGCCCCAGCATTTT.

This chain uses TRBV27 with TRBJ1-2, with a possible D match to TRBD1 (5 bases). The germline V gene has CDR1 MNHEY and CDR2 SMNVEV (reference sequence). V lost 10 bases to trimming and J lost 3 bases, with 12 bases between them. CDR3 length: 12 amino acids. The chain's CDR3 is CATGGPDYGYTF. As DNA, the CDR3 is TGTGCCACCGGGGGACCCGACTATGGCTACACCTTC.

This chain uses TRBV4-2 with TRBJ2-1; 11 bases align to TRBD1. The length of the CDR3 is 17 residues. V was clipped by 3 bases and J by 4 bases; unmatched bases: 8. Germline V gene sequence: CDR1 LGHNA, CDR2 YNFKEQ. The CDR3 region is CASSHTSDRGRYNEQFF. The DNA for the CDR3 is TGTGCCAGCAGCCATACCTCGGACAGGGGGCGGTACAATGAGCAGTTCTTC.